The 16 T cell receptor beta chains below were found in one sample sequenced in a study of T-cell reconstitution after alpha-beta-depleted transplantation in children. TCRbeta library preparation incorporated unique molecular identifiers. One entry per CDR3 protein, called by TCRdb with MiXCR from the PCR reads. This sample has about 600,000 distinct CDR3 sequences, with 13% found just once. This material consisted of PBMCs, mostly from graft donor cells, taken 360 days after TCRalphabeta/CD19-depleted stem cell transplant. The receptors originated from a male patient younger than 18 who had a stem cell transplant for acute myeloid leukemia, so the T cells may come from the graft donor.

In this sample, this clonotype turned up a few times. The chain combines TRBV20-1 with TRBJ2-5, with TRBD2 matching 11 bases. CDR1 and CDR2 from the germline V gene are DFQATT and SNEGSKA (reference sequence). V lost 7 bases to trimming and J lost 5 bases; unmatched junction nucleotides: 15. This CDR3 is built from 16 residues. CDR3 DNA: TGCAGTGTCAGGAAAGCTAGCGGGAGGATTGGTGAGACCCAGTACTTC. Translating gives CSVRKASGRIGETQYF.

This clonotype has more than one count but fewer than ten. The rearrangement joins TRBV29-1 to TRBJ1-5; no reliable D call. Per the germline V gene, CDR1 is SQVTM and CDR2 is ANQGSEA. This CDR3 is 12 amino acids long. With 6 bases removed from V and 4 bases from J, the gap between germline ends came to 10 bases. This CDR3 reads CSVQTANQPQHF. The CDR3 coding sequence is TGCAGCGTCCAAACTGCTAATCAGCCCCAGCATTTT.

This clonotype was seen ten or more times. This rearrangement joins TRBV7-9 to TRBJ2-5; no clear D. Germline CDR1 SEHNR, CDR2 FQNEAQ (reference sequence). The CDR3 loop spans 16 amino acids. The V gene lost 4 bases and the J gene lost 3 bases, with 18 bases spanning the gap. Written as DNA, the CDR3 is TGTGCCAGCAGCTCTAATTTCCAGTCAAAGGAAGAGACCCAGTACTTC. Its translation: CASSSNFQSKEETQYF.

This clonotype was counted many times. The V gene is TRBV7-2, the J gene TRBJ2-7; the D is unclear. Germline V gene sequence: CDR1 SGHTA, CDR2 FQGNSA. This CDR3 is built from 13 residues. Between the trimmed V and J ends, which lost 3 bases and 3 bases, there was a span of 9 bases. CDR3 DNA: TGTGCCAGCAGCTTTCCCGTGAACTACGAGCAGTACTTC. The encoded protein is CASSFPVNYEQYF.

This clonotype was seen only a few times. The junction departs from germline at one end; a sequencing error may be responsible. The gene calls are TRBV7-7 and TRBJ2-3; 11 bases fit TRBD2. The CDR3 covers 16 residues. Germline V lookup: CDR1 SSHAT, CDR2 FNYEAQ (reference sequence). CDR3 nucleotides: TGTGCTAGCAGCCCCATAGCGGGAGGGGGCACAGATACGCAGTATTTT. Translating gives CASSPIAGGGTDTQYF.

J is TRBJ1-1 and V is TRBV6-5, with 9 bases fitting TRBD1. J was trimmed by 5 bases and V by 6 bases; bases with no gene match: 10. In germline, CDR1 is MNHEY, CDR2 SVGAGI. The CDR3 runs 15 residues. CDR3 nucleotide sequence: TGTGCCAGCAGACTATTGACAGGGGGTATAACTGAAGCTTTCTTT. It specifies CASRLLTGGITEAFF.

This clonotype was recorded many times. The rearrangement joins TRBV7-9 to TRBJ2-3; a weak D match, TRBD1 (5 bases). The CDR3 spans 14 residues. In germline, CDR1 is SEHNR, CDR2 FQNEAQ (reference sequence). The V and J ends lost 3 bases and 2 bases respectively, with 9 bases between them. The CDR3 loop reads CASSFDRLTDTQYF. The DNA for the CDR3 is TGTGCCAGCAGCTTCGACAGACTCACAGATACGCAGTATTTT. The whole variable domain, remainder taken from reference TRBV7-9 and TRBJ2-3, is DTGVSQNPRHKITKRGQNVTFRCDPISEHNRLYWYRQTLGQGPEFLTYFQNEAQLEKSRLLSDRFSAERPKGSFSTLEIQRTEQGDSAMYLCASSFDRLTDTQYFGPGTRLTVL.

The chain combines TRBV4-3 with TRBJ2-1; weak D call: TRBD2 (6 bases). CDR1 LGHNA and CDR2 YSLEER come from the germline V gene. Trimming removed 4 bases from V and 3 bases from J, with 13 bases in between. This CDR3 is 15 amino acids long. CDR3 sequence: CASSRRAGIYNEQFF. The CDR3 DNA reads TGCGCCAGCAGCCGACGAGCGGGCATCTACAATGAGCAGTTCTTC.

CDR3 nucleotides: TGTGCCAGCAGTTACCCTTCCCGTGAGCAGTTCTTC. Its protein product is CASSYPSREQFF. The V and J genes are TRBV6-2 or TRBV6-3 and TRBJ2-1; D remains unclear. Trimming took off 2 bases at V and 9 bases at J, with 8 bases between the two ends. The CDR3 covers 12 residues. From germline, CDR1 is MNHEY and CDR2 SVGEGT.

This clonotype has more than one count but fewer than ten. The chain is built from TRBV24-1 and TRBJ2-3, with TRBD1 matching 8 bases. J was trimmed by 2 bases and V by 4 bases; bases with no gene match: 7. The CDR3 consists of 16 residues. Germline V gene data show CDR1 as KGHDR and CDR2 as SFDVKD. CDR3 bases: TGTGCCACCAGTGACCGGGACAGGAGCCCCACAGATACGCAGTATTTT. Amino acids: CATSDRDRSPTDTQYF.

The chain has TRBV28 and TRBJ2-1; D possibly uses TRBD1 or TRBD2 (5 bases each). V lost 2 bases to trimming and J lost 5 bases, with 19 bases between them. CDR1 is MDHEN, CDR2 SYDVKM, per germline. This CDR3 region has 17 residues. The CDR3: CASSLEGLWSGHNEQFF. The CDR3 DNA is TGTGCCAGCAGTTTAGAGGGGTTATGGTCCGGCCACAATGAGCAGTTCTTC. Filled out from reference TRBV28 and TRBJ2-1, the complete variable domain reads DVKVTQSSRYLVKRTGEKVFLECVQDMDHENMFWYRQDPGLGLRLIYFSYDVKMKEKGDIPEGYSVSREKKERFSLILESASTNQTSMYLCASSLEGLWSGHNEQFFGPGTRLTVL.

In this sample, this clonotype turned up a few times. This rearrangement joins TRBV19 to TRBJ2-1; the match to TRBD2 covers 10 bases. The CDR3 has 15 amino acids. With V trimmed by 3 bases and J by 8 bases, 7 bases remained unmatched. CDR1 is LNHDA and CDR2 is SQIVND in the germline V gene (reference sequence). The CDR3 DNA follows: TGTGCCAGTAGTATGACTAGCGGGTCAAGGGATGAGCAGTTCTTC. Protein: CASSMTSGSRDEQFF.

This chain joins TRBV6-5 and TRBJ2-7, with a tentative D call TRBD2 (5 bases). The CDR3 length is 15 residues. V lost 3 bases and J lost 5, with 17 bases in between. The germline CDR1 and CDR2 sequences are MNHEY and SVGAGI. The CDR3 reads CASSYRGFGSNEQYF. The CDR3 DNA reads TGTGCCAGCAGTTATCGGGGTTTCGGTTCCAACGAGCAGTACTTC.

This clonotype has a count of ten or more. The CDR3 DNA reads as TGTGCCATCAGTGGGAAGACTCCCGGGACAGGGGGTTTGGAGCAGTACTTC. Protein sequence: CAISGKTPGTGGLEQYF. The V and J genes are TRBV10-3 and TRBJ2-7, with 11 bases lining up with TRBD1. CDR3 size: 17 residues. In germline, CDR1 is ENHRY, CDR2 SYGVKD. V gave up 4 bases and J gave up 7 bases; unmatched junction bases: 15.

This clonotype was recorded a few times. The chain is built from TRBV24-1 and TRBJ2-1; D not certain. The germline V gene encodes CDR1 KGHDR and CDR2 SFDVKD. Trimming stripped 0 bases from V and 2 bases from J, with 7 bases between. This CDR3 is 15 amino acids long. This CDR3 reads CATSDLLSAYNEQFF. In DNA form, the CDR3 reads TGTGCCACCAGTGATTTGCTTTCAGCCTACAATGAGCAGTTCTTC.

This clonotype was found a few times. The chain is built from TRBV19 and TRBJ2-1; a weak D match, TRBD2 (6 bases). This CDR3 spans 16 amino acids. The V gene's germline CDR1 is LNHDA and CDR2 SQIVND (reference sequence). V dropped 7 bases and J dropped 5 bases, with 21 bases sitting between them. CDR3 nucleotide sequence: TGTGCCAGTACCATCCCCTCCGGGACTCATAACAATGAGCAGTTCTTC. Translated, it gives CASTIPSGTHNNEQFF. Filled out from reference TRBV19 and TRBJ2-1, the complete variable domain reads DGGITQSPKYLFRKEGQNVTLSCEQNLNHDAMYWYRQDPGQGLRLIYYSQIVNDFQKGDIAEGYSVSREKKESFPLTVTSAQKNPTAFYLCASTIPSGTHNNEQFFGPGTRLTVL.